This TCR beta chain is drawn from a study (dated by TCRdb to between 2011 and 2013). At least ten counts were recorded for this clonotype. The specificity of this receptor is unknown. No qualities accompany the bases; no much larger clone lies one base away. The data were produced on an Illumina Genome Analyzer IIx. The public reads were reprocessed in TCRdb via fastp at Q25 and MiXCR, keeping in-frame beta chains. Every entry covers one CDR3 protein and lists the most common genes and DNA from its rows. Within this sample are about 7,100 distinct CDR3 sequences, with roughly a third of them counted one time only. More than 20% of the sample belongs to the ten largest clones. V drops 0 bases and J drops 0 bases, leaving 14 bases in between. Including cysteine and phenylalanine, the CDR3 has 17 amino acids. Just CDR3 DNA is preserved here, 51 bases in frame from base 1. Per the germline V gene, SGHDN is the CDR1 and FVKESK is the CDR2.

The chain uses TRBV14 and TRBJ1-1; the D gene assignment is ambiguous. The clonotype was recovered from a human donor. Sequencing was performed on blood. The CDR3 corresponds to CASSQDPPGTMNTEAFF. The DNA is TGTGCCAGCAGCCAAGATCCCCCCGGTACTATGAACACTGAAGCTTTCTTT.